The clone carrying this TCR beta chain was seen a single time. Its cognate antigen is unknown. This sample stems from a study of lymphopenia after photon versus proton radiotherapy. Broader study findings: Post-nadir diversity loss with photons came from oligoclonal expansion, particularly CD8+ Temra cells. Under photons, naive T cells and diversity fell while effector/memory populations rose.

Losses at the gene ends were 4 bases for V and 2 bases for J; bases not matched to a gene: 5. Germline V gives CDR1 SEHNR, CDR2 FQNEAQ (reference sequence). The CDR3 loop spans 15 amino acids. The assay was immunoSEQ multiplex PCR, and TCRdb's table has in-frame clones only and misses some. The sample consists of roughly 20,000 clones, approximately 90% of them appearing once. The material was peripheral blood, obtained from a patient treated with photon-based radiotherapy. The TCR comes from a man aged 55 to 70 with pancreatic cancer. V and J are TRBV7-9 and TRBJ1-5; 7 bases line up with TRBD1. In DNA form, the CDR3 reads TGTGCCAGCAGCTCAGACAGGGTTGGCAATCAGCCCCAGCATTTT. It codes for CASSSDRVGNQPQHF.